The rows below give T cell receptor beta chains drawn from one sample of a study of CD8 T cells in Susac syndrome. TCRdb re-analysed the immunoSEQ multiplex PCR reads in MiXCR, keeping a single row per CDR3 protein. The sample has fewer than 85,000 distinct CDR3 sequences, just under 95% seen once. The sequenced material came from CD8+ T cells from PBMCs. The receptors stem from a human donor with Susac syndrome. The CDR3 runs from the conserved cysteine through the conserved F or W. Expanded clones get a size class; other rows say once, few or many, or leave the size out.

clone size: NA; V gene: TRBV4-3; CDR3 protein: CASSQEMGVYEQYF
clone size: NA; V gene: TRBV7-6; CDR3 protein: CASSLAGLAEETQYF
clone size: NA; V gene: TRBV7-9; CDR3 protein: CASSSSTRQYEQYF
clone size: NA; V gene: TRBV4-1; CDR3 protein: CASSQVGVYEQYF
clone size: once; V gene: TRBV27; CDR3 protein: CMHQDNEQFF
clone size: NA; V gene: TRBV4-3; CDR3 protein: CASSPQNGNTEAFF
clone size: NA; V gene: TRBV12-3/TRBV12-4; CDR3 protein: CASSFWSGSSNEQYF
clone size: NA; V gene: TRBV9; CDR3 protein: CASSGRQSNYGYTF
clone size: NA; V gene: TRBV14; CDR3 protein: CASRRDGETSEQFF
clone size: NA; V gene: TRBV20-1; CDR3 protein: CSARLAGVGEQFF
clone size: NA; V gene: TRBV3-1; CDR3 protein: CASSQDSTSRTQYF
clone size: NA; V gene: TRBV3-1; CDR3 protein: CASSRTGSNQPQHF
clone size: NA; V gene: TRBV20-1; CDR3 protein: CSARDPTSYEQYF
clone size: NA; V gene: TRBV20-1; CDR3 protein: CSARDLEHSYEQYF
clone size: NA; V gene: TRBV18; CDR3 protein: CASSPENTEAFF
clone size: NA; V gene: TRBV24-1; CDR3 protein: CATSDSGQWGNGYTF
clone size: NA; V gene: TRBV12-5; CDR3 protein: CASGLSGRAENIQYF